This T cell receptor beta chain comes out of a study of blood T cell repertoires in COVID-19. Data came from immunoSEQ multiplex PCR; TCRdb stores just in-frame clones and leaves some out. The table lists approximately 530,000 clones, about 88% of them singletons. Sequenced sample: peripheral blood. This clonotype originated in a woman in her forties or fifties with COVID-19, enrolled during active disease.

The DNA for the CDR3 is TGCGCCAGCAGCCGAGAGGGCGGAAAAACTGGAAACACCATATATTTT. Residues: CASSREGGKTGNTIYF. The rearrangement links TRBV5-1 to TRBJ1-3; D gene uncertain. Germline V gene sequence: CDR1 SGHRS, CDR2 YFSETQ. V lost 4 bases, J lost 2 bases, and 16 bases lay in between. This CDR3 has 16 residues. Combining the CDR3 with reference TRBV5-1 and TRBJ1-3 gives the whole variable domain KAGVTQTPRYLIKTRGQQVTLSCSPISGHRSVSWYQQTPGQGLQFLFEYFSETQRNKGNFPGRFSGRQFSNSRSEMNVSTLELGDSALYLCASSREGGKTGNTIYFGEGSWLTVV.